This TCR beta chain was sequenced in a study of Ad26.COV2.S vaccination and SARS-CoV-2 variants. Regarding the study as a whole: CD8+ and CD4+ T cells specific for spike reportedly responded with substantial breadth after vaccination. In TCR breadth and depth analyses, total T cell responses may have been underestimated. Individuals receiving vaccine had higher spike-specific TCR breadth than placebo recipients did. Recipients of either vaccine or placebo displayed similar breadth of non-spike TCRs.

The data were produced by immunoSEQ multiplex PCR, yet TCRdb's version contains in-frame clones alone and is incomplete. The data hold 300,000 to 450,000 clones, with 92% observed a single time. V lost 1 base, J lost 2 bases, and 1 base stayed unmatched. Germline V gene lookup returns CDR1 SGHTA and CDR2 FQGTGA. There are 15 residues in the CDR3. This clone was detected once. Its antigen is undetermined. Sequenced material: peripheral blood, taken after recovery from COVID-19. The receptor was isolated from a human donor who had recovered from COVID-19. The chain is built from TRBV7-3 and TRBJ2-1; 8 bases fit TRBD2. CDR3 nucleotide sequence: TGTGCCAGCAGCTTAAACGGGGGGGCCTACAATGAGCAGTTCTTC. This translates into CASSLNGGAYNEQFF. Full variable domain (rest looked up from reference TRBV7-3 and TRBJ2-1): GAGVSQTPSNKVTEKGKYVELRCDPISGHTALYWYRQSLGQGPEFLIYFQGTGAADDSGLPNDRFFAVRPEGSVSTLKIQRTERGDSAVYLCASSLNGGAYNEQFFGPGTRLTVL.